The source of this TCR beta chain is a study of shared clonotypes between healthy human individuals. Study-level points and caveats: Only blood was sampled, and tissue TCR repertoires likely differ from blood ones. Non-shared clonotypes had lower generation probabilities than clonotypes shared by all four sorted-subset donors.

Clones were read by immunoSEQ multiplex PCR, and TCRdb kept only the in-frame ones, dropping some. The sample holds hundreds of thousands of clones, 85% to 95% seen once. CDR3 length: 14 residues. CDR1 is SGDLS and CDR2 is YYNGEE in the germline V gene. Between the trimmed V and J ends, which lost 0 bases and 0 bases, there was a span of 6 bases. Details on this clone: Its antigen is still unknown.

Naive CD8 cells lacked CD45RO, underwent positive selection for CCR7 and left out terminally differentiated effector memory CD45RA+ cells. The study drew all its donors from Caucasian adults living in Nashville, Tennessee. The chain couples TRBV9 to TRBJ1-2; D not resolved. This clonotype was obtained from a woman in her thirties in good health. Sequences were obtained from naive CD8+ T cells sorted from blood. CDR3 in amino acids: CASSVEWTNYGYTF. The CDR3 DNA reads as TGTGCCAGCAGCGTAGAATGGACTAACTATGGCTACACCTTC.